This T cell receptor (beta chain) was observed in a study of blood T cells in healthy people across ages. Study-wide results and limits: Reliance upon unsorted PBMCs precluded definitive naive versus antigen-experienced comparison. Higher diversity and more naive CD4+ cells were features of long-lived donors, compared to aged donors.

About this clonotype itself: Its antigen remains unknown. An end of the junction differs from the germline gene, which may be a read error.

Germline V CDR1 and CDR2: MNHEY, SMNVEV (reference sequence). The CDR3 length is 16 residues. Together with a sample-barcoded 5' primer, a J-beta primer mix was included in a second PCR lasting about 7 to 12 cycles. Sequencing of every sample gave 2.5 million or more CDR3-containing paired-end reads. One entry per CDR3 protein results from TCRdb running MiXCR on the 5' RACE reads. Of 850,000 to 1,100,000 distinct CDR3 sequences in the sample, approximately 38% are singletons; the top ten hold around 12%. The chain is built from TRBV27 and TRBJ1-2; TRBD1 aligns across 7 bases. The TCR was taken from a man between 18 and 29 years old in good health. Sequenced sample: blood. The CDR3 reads CASSFSGTEFFYDYTF. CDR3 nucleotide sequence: TGTGCCAGCAGTTTTAGTGGGACAGAGTTTTTCTATGACTACACCTTC.